This TCR beta chain is drawn from a study of shared clonotypes between healthy human individuals. Overall study results and limits: Generally, naive subsets came out with larger estimated richness than memory subsets. Blood was the sole source, and tissue repertoires probably differ.

CD45RO-negative, CCR7-positively selected cells formed the naive CD8 fraction, excluding terminally differentiated effector memory CD45RA+ cells. A deep-level run was used for the assay. Every subset had its genomic DNA shared out evenly among several immunoSEQ plates. The method was immunoSEQ multiplex PCR; TCRdb's version includes in-frame clones alone and lacks a portion of them. The table records over 800,000 clones, around 93% of them present only once. The CDR3 covers 14 residues. The ends were cut back, 5 bases at V and 0 bases at J, with 11 bases in the middle. Germline V gene data show CDR1 as LNHDA and CDR2 as SQIVND (reference sequence). Remarks on this clone: Antigen specificity is unknown.

J is TRBJ2-7 and V is TRBV19; no clear D gene. Sequencing was performed on naive CD8+ T cells sorted from blood. The TCR was taken from a man aged 25-40 years in good health. In DNA, the CDR3 is TGTGCCAGTAGTTTCCGGTTAAACTCCTACGAGCAGTACTTC. Amino acids: CASSFRLNSYEQYF.